The T cell receptor beta chain under discussion was sequenced for a study of beta chain features in type 1 diabetes. The CDR3 loop spans 17 amino acids. The germline CDR1 and CDR2 sequences are SGHAT and FQNNGV. V shed 4 bases, J shed 1 base, and the junction held 10 bases outside the gene matches. Reverse transcribing all isolated RNA meant expressed TCRB transcripts were sequenced. Data came from immunoSEQ multiplex PCR; TCRdb stores just in-frame clones and leaves some out. This table has hundreds of thousands of clones, 15% to 18% appearing once. Sequences were obtained from naive CD4+ T cells from blood. The J gene is TRBJ1-3, the V gene TRBV11-2; 7 nucleotides match TRBD1. The clonotype originates from a man between 18 and 35 years old in good health. CDR3 coding DNA: TGTGCCAGCAGCTCCCTAGGACAGGAGCCTTCTGGAAACACCATATATTTT. The encoded protein is CASSSLGQEPSGNTIYF.